The next 12 T cell receptor beta chains were all read from a single sample in a study of blood T cell repertoires in COVID-19. Generated by immunoSEQ multiplex PCR, the TCRdb table keeps only in-frame clones and is missing some. The sample includes a few hundred thousand clones, around nine tenths of them seen just once. What was sequenced was peripheral blood. The receptor source for this set is a woman aged 65 to 85 with active or convalescent COVID-19.

The chain combines TRBV5-1 with TRBJ2-1; 11 bases map to TRBD2. Trimming at V came to 4 bases and at J to 9 bases, leaving 6 bases not matched to a gene. The CDR3 has 14 amino acids. Germline lookup yields CDR1 SGHRS and CDR2 YFSETQ. In DNA, the CDR3 is TGCGCCAGCAGCCCGGGGGGACTAGCGGCTGAGCAGTTCTTC. Translated, it gives CASSPGGLAAEQFF.

The V and J genes are TRBV5-1 and TRBJ1-3; possible D gene TRBD1, 6 bases. CDR3 length: 16 residues. V dropped 0 bases and J dropped 0 bases, with 10 bases sitting between them. Germline loops: CDR1 SGHRS, CDR2 YFSETQ. CDR3 amino acids: CASSLAPTGSGNTIYF. The CDR3 bases are TGCGCCAGCAGCTTGGCCCCGACAGGCTCTGGAAACACCATATATTTT. Looking up the rest from reference TRBV5-1 and TRBJ1-3 gives the full variable domain: KAGVTQTPRYLIKTRGQQVTLSCSPISGHRSVSWYQQTPGQGLQFLFEYFSETQRNKGNFPGRFSGRQFSNSRSEMNVSTLELGDSALYLCASSLAPTGSGNTIYFGEGSWLTVV.

The chain uses TRBV7-6 and TRBJ2-5; 8 bases match TRBD2. The J segment lost 4 bases and the V segment lost 4 bases, leaving 11 bases of the junction unmatched. The CDR3 sequence is 16 residues long. Germline CDR1 and CDR2: SGHVS and FNYEAQ. The CDR3 DNA sequence: TGTGCCAGCAGCTCCCGGGGGGGGCTCGGTCGAGAGACCCAGTACTTC. Its translation is CASSSRGGLGRETQYF. Based on the CDR3 plus reference TRBV7-6 and TRBJ2-5, the full variable domain is GAGVSQSPRYKVTKRGQDVALRCDPISGHVSLYWYRQALGQGPEFLTYFNYEAQQDKSGLPNDRFSAERPEGSISTLTIQRTEQRDSAMYRCASSSRGGLGRETQYFGPGTRLLVL.

The chain's CDR3 is CASAGLPIAKNIQYF. For the CDR3, the DNA is TGTGCCAGCGCAGGACTTCCCATAGCCAAAAACATTCAGTACTTC. The V call is TRBV2, the J call TRBJ2-4; perhaps TRBD2 as D (5 bases). The CDR3 consists of 15 residues. Germline CDR1 is SNHLY and CDR2 is FYNNEI. With 8 bases removed from V and 0 bases from J, the gap between germline ends came to 14 bases.

This sequence joins TRBV7-2 and TRBJ2-5, with 7 positions matching TRBD2. CDR3 length equals 13 residues. Germline V gene sequence: CDR1 SGHTA, CDR2 FQGNSA. Unmatched junction bases numbered 6, after V lost 6 bases and J lost 5 bases. This CDR3 is CASRTGRGETQYF. The CDR3 DNA reads TGTGCCAGCAGAACTGGGCGGGGGGAGACCCAGTACTTC. Variable domain in full (rest from reference TRBV7-2 and TRBJ2-5): GAGVSQSPSNKVTEKGKDVELRCDPISGHTALYWYRQSLGQGLEFLIYFQGNSAPDKSGLPSDRFSAERTGGSVSTLTIQRTQQEDSAVYLCASRTGRGETQYFGPGTRLLVL.

This sequence joins TRBV5-4 and TRBJ2-6, with D possibly TRBD1 on 5 matching bases. Trimming removed 4 bases from V and 0 bases from J, with 14 bases in between. The CDR3 has 17 amino acids. CDR1 SGHNT and CDR2 YYREEE come from the germline V gene (reference sequence). CDR3 sequence (DNA): TGTGCCAGCAGCCGGAACCAGGGTATCTCTGGGGCCAACGTCCTGACTTTC. Its translation: CASSRNQGISGANVLTF.

This sequence joins TRBV6-4 and TRBJ1-5, with D hard to call. Trimming shortened V by 6 bases and J by 7 bases, and 19 bases separated the two germline ends. The CDR3 runs 15 residues. The germline gives CDR1 MRHNA, CDR2 SNTAGT. The CDR3, as DNA: TGTGCCAGCAGGAAACCCGGACCCGGGATACAGCCCCAGCATTTT. This codes for CASRKPGPGIQPQHF.

This clone was seen a single time. V gene TRBV9 combines with J gene TRBJ2-5; TRBD1 might be the D (6 bases). Trimming removed 4 bases at V and 1 base at J, with 11 bases between. Germline lookup yields CDR1 SGDLS and CDR2 YYNGEE. The CDR3 consists of 14 residues. The DNA for the CDR3 is TGTGCCAGCAGCACTGGGGGCCCCCAAGAGACCCAGTACTTC. It translates to CASSTGGPQETQYF.

This chain joins TRBV27 and TRBJ2-7; tentatively, D is TRBD1 (6 bases). The germline CDR1 and CDR2 sequences are MNHEY and SMNVEV (reference sequence). V was cut by 2 bases and J by 2 bases, with 13 bases left in between. The CDR3 has 15 residues. CDR3 nucleotides: TGTGCCAGCAGTTTACAGGGGAAAGGGGCCTACGAGCAGTACTTC. Translating it yields CASSLQGKGAYEQYF.

The chain is built from TRBV7-6 and TRBJ2-7, with TRBD1 matching over 11 bases. The CDR3 spans 14 residues. Germline V gene lookup returns CDR1 SGHVS and CDR2 FNYEAQ. Unmatched junction bases numbered 5, after V lost 5 bases and J lost 5 bases. CDR3 bases: TGTGCCAGCAGCCTCGGACAGGGGGCCCACGAGCAGTACTTC. It is translated as CASSLGQGAHEQYF.

This clone was recorded only once. This chain links TRBV6-6 with TRBJ1-4; 8 bases fit TRBD1. The CDR3 is 15 residues long. V gave up 6 bases and J gave up 3 bases; unmatched junction bases: 6. In germline, CDR1 is MNHNY, CDR2 SVGAGI (reference sequence). DNA for the CDR3: TGTGCCAGCAGCCCCAGGGGGCTTGCTAATGAAAAACTGTTTTTT. Amino acid sequence: CASSPRGLANEKLFF.

This clone was seen only once. The chain is built from TRBV6-1 and TRBJ1-1; D is undetermined. Germline V lookup: CDR1 MNHNS, CDR2 SASEGT. CDR3 length: 14 residues. Between the trimmed V and J ends, which lost 5 bases and 1 base, there was a span of 11 bases. CDR3 region: CASSSPGRNTEAFF. In DNA form, the CDR3 reads TGTGCCAGCAGTTCACCAGGTCGGAACACTGAAGCTTTCTTT.